This paragraph covers one T cell receptor (beta chain) sequence. What it recognizes is unknown. The germline V gene encodes CDR1 MNHNY and CDR2 SVGAGI (reference sequence). V was shortened by 0 bases and J by 4 bases, with 10 bases between the two germline ends. The CDR3 length is 14 residues. These data are taken from a study of cytomegalovirus exposure and HLA in healthy donors. Overall study: Prior work identified around 110 million unique TCR beta sequences in roughly 180 million T cells. Genetic ancestry analysis placed around four fifths of the 350 to 500 donors that were genotyped in the Caucasian-associated cluster. Regarding the study as a whole: The authors later found HLA-associated TCR beta chains more clonally expanded than equally common others. It was reportedly the case that the classifier diagnosed cytomegalovirus status with high specificity and sensitivity.

PCR was performed using 60 Vbeta and 13 Jbeta primers. The method was immunoSEQ multiplex PCR; TCRdb's version includes in-frame clones alone and lacks a portion of them. The table lists roughly 60,000 clones, with around 3.6% in the top ten. The TCR comes from a woman aged 18-29 years in good health and CMV-seronegative. The rearrangement uses TRBV6-6 and TRBJ2-7, with D tentatively TRBD2 (5 bases). The sample comprised PBMCs. Here the CDR3 reads CASSYSYPGYEQYF. Here the CDR3 DNA reads TGTGCCAGCAGTTACTCGTATCCGGGGTACGAGCAGTACTTC.